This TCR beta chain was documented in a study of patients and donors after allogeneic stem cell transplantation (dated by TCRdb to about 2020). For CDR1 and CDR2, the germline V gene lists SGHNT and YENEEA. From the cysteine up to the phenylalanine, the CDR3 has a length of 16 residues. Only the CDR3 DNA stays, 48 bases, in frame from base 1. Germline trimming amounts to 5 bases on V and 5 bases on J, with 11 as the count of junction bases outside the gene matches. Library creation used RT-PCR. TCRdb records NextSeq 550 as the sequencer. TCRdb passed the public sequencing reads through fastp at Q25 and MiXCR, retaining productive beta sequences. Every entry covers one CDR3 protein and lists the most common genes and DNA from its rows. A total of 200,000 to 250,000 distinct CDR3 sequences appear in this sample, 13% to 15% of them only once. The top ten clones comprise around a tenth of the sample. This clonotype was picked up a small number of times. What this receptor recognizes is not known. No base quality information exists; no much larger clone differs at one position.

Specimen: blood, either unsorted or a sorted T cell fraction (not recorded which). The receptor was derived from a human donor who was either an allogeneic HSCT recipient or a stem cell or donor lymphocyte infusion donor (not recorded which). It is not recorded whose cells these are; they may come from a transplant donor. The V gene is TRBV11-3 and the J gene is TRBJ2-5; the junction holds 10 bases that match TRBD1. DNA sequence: TGTGCCAGCAGCCCGGCCGGGACAGGGGTGAAGGAGACCCAGTACTTC. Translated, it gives CASSPAGTGVKETQYF. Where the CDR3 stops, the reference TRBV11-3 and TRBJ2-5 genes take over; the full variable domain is EAGVVQSPRYKIIEKKQPVAFWCNPISGHNTLYWYLQNLGQGPELLIRYENEEAVDDSQLPKDRFSAERLKGVDSTLKIQPAELGDSAVYLCASSPAGTGVKETQYFGPGTRLLVL.